This is a list of T cell receptor beta chains from one sample in a study of T cell repertoires in cytomegalovirus infection. TCRdb independently ran MiXCR on the reads; one entry per CDR3 protein. The data show 700,000 to 850,000 distinct CDR3 sequences, 30% to 35% seen once. Their antigens are not known. Source: cultured CD8+ T cells from PBMCs, taken from culture after CMV antigen stimulation. Receptor source: a human donor in good health (CMV status not recorded). Some clones in this sample may be carry-over from other donors' samples. CDR3s include the opening cysteine and the closing phenylalanine or tryptophan. The D gene is left open where the match is weak. Not all rows give a size; the values are once, few, many and, for expanded clones, a class.

V	size	J	D	DNA	CDR3
TRBV4-2	.	TRBJ1-3	.	TGTGCCAGCAGCCAAGAGACAGAGTCTGGAAACACCATATATTTT	CASSQETESGNTIYF
TRBV6-1	few	TRBJ1-5	.	TGTGCCAGCAGTGGTCCCACAGGGAGCTATCAGCCCCAGCATTTT	CASSGPTGSYQPQHF
TRBV7-9	few	TRBJ2-1	.	TGTGCCAGCAGCCCGACCCAAAATGAGCAGTTCTTC	CASSPTQNEQFF
TRBV12-3/TRBV12-4	.	TRBJ1-1	TRBD1	TGTGCCAGCAGTCTCCGGGACAGGGTTGCTGAAGCTTTCTTT	CASSLRDRVAEAFF
TRBV4-1	.	TRBJ1-1	TRBD1	TGCGCCAGCAGCCAATTAACGGACAGGGGTCACACTGAAGCTTTCTTT	CASSQLTDRGHTEAFF
TRBV27	.	TRBJ1-1	.	TGTGCCAGCAGTTTTGGCACGAATGCTTTCTTT	CASSFGTNAFF
TRBV12-3/TRBV12-4	few	TRBJ1-6	.	TGTGCCAGCAGTTTAGGCAAGGGCTCACCCCTCCACTTT	CASSLGKGSPLHF
TRBV6-6	.	TRBJ2-1	TRBD1	TGTGCCAGCACCATGGACAGGGATTACAATGAGCAGTTCTTC	CASTMDRDYNEQFF
TRBV25-1	few	TRBJ1-4	TRBD1	TGTGCCAGCAGAGGACAGGGGGCTGAAAAACTGTTTTTT	CASRGQGAEKLFF
TRBV6-5	few	TRBJ1-1	.	TGTGCCAGCATAGAGGACACTGAAGCTTTCTTT	CASIEDTEAFF
TRBV12-3/TRBV12-4	many	TRBJ1-5	.	TGTGCCAGCAAGACAACTCGGGACATCAATCAGCCCCAGCATTTT	CASKTTRDINQPQHF
TRBV6-5	.	TRBJ1-4	.	TGTGCCAGCACCTCGCTGAGTCGGGGTAATGAAAAACTGTTTTTT	CASTSLSRGNEKLFF
TRBV20-1	.	TRBJ1-2	TRBD1	TGCAGTGCTAGGGCAGGGGGGGCTGACTATGGCTACACCTTC	CSARAGGADYGYTF
TRBV7-9	few	TRBJ1-6	.	TGTGCCAGCAGCCCAGGAGCCCGGCCCTATAATTCACCCCTCCACTTT	CASSPGARPYNSPLHF
TRBV4-1	.	TRBJ2-3	TRBD2	TGCGCCAGCAGCCAATTGGCGGGGGGGCGGGATACGCAGTATTTT	CASSQLAGGRDTQYF
TRBV19	.	TRBJ1-5	.	TGTGCCAGTGGACACCCAGGAAATCAGCCCCAGCATTTT	CASGHPGNQPQHF